Below, 17 T cell receptor beta chains from the same sample are listed, as sequenced in a study of T-cell memory formation after mild COVID-19. Each CDR3 protein is one row after TCRdb ran MiXCR on the 5' RACE reads. The data show a few hundred thousand distinct CDR3 sequences, with around a quarter seen just once and under 15% held by the top ten. The sample comprised PBMCs or a T cell subset sorted from them (not recorded which). The receptors come from an adult woman who had mild COVID-19 (a few samples of this study predate the infection). Cell type and time point are not known.

This chain connects TRBV12-3 or TRBV12-4 to TRBJ2-1, with TRBD2 matching over 11 bases. This CDR3 region has 15 residues. The trim removed 6 bases at V and 7 bases at J, leaving 8 bases unmatched. The CDR3 DNA reads TGTGCCAGCAGCACCTATAGCGGGAGGGGAAATGAGCAGTTCTTC. This encodes CASSTYSGRGNEQFF.

The J gene is TRBJ2-7, the V gene TRBV27, with D possibly TRBD1 on 5 matching bases. The germline CDR1 and CDR2 sequences are MNHEY and SMNVEV (reference sequence). With 0 bases removed from V and 3 bases from J, the gap between germline ends came to 12 bases. This CDR3 is built from 15 residues. This CDR3 is CASSLSGTGYYEQYF. In DNA form, the CDR3 reads TGTGCCAGCAGTTTATCGGGAACAGGTTACTACGAGCAGTACTTC.

This clonotype has just a few counts. The CDR3 coding sequence is TGTGCCACCAGCAGAGTCCGGGACAGTAACTATGGCTACACCTTC. Amino acids: CATSRVRDSNYGYTF. The rearrangement uses TRBV15 and TRBJ1-2; 7 nucleotides line up with TRBD1. The CDR3 has 15 residues. Germline V gene sequence: CDR1 LNHNV, CDR2 YYDKDF (reference sequence). Unmatched junction bases numbered 3, after V lost 1 base and J lost 1 base.

Only a few counts were recorded for this clonotype. V gene TRBV7-8 combines with J gene TRBJ2-3, with 10 bases identical to TRBD2. This CDR3 contains 16 residues. CDR1 and CDR2 (germline): SGHVS, FQNEAQ. With V trimmed by 5 bases and J by 3 bases, 8 bases remained unmatched. The CDR3 loop reads CASSPQGLAVTDTQYF. The CDR3 coding sequence is TGTGCCAGCAGCCCCCAAGGACTAGCGGTAACAGATACGCAGTATTTT.

Only a few counts were recorded for this clonotype. This sequence joins TRBV5-4 and TRBJ1-2; D uncertain. CDR1 is SGHNT and CDR2 is YYREEE in the germline V gene (reference sequence). The V end was cut by 2 bases, the J end by 2 bases, with 16 bases between. The CDR3 has 16 amino acids. The CDR3 is CASSFLSYRENYGYTF. CDR3 coding DNA: TGTGCCAGCAGCTTCCTAAGTTATAGAGAGAACTATGGCTACACCTTC.

This clonotype was recorded a few times. The rearrangement links TRBV5-1 to TRBJ2-2, with 10 bases that match TRBD1. This CDR3 has 15 residues. V lost 0 bases and J lost 6; bases outside the gene matches: 2. In germline, CDR1 is SGHRS, CDR2 YFSETQ. The CDR3 is CASSLDGQGAGELFF. The CDR3, as DNA: TGCGCCAGCAGCTTGGATGGACAGGGGGCCGGGGAGCTGTTTTTT.

This clonotype was seen more than once but under ten times. The V call is TRBV5-1, the J call TRBJ2-7, with TRBD2 matching 11 bases. V lost 7 bases, J lost 4 bases, and 10 bases stayed unmatched. Germline CDR1 is SGHRS and CDR2 is YFSETQ. The CDR3 totals 15 residues. CDR3: CASAETSGGPYEQYF. The DNA for the CDR3 is TGCGCCAGCGCCGAAACTAGCGGGGGACCGTACGAGCAGTACTTC.

This clonotype came up once. The chain has TRBV7-7 and TRBJ2-5, with 7 bases identical to TRBD1. The CDR3 contains 14 residues. The V and J ends lost 3 bases and 5 bases, in that order; junction bases with no gene match: 6. CDR1 and CDR2 from the germline V gene are SSHAT and FNYEAQ (reference sequence). This CDR3 is CASSFGQEWETQYF. The CDR3 coding sequence is TGTGCCAGCAGCTTCGGACAGGAATGGGAGACCCAGTACTTC. Using reference TRBV7-7 and TRBJ2-5 for the parts outside the CDR3, the full variable domain is GAGVSQSPRYKVTKRGQDVTLRCDPISSHATLYWYQQALGQGPEFLTYFNYEAQPDKSGLPSDRFSAERPEGSISTLTIQRTEQRDSAMYRCASSFGQEWETQYFGPGTRLLVL.

The genes are TRBV30 and TRBJ1-1; a possible D gene is TRBD1 (6 bases). This CDR3 comprises 15 residues. Per the germline V gene, CDR1 is GTSNPN and CDR2 is SVGIG (reference sequence). V lost 3 bases, J lost 2 bases, and 16 bases lay in between. In DNA, the CDR3 is TGTGCCTGGAGGGGGAAACAGGGCTTAAACACTGAAGCTTTCTTT. Its translation is CAWRGKQGLNTEAFF.

This chain links TRBV20-1 with TRBJ2-3; 8 bases fit TRBD2. Germline V CDR1 and CDR2: DFQATT, SNEGSKA (reference sequence). J lost 1 base, V lost 6 bases, and 6 bases had no gene match. The length of the CDR3 is 14 residues. The CDR3 region is CSAELAERTDTQYF. The CDR3 bases are TGCAGTGCGGAACTAGCGGAACGCACAGATACGCAGTATTTT.

The chain recombines TRBV7-2 with TRBJ2-5; 14 bases agree with TRBD2. V gave up 5 bases and J gave up 4 bases; unmatched junction bases: 18. The germline CDR1 and CDR2 sequences are SGHTA and FQGNSA. The CDR3 spans 20 residues. DNA of the CDR3: TGTGCCAGCAGCGCCCGACTAGCGGGAGGGCCTGGGATCTTGGGAGAGACCCAGTACTTC. This gives the protein CASSARLAGGPGILGETQYF.

The chain employs TRBV12-3 or TRBV12-4 and TRBJ1-2, with a possible D match to TRBD1 (5 bases). The CDR3 runs to 14 residues. V lost 2 bases and J 4 bases, leaving 11 bases between the germline ends. The CDR3 loop reads CASSLSSGRYGYTF. The CDR3 DNA follows: TGTGCCAGCAGTTTATCCTCGGGACGCTATGGCTACACCTTC.

The chain uses TRBV12-3 or TRBV12-4 and TRBJ1-1; a weak D match, TRBD1 (6 bases). This CDR3 region has 13 residues. V gave up 4 bases and J gave up 5 bases, with 11 bases separating them. DNA for the CDR3: TGTGCCAGCAGTTACAACCAGGGGACTGAAGCTTTCTTT. Amino acid sequence: CASSYNQGTEAFF.

The J gene is TRBJ2-2, the V gene TRBV6-5; 10 positions match TRBD1. V gave up 6 bases and J gave up 7 bases; unmatched junction bases: 5. From germline, CDR1 is MNHEY and CDR2 SVGAGI. The CDR3 has 14 residues. The CDR3 loop reads CASRGQGFFGELFF. CDR3 nucleotides: TGTGCCAGCAGGGGACAGGGGTTTTTCGGGGAGCTGTTTTTT.

This rearrangement joins TRBV6-2 or TRBV6-3 to TRBJ2-1; 10 bases fit TRBD2. V gave up 0 bases and J gave up 7 bases; unmatched junction bases: 6. Germline CDR1 MNHEY, CDR2 SVGEGT. CDR3 length equals 16 residues. Here the CDR3 reads CASSYSHSGGTNEQFF. The CDR3, as DNA: TGTGCCAGCAGTTACTCTCATAGCGGGGGGACGAATGAGCAGTTCTTC.

The genes are TRBV27 and TRBJ2-1; D is perhaps TRBD1 (6 bases). The CDR3 runs 15 residues. Germline assignment: CDR1 MNHEY and CDR2 SMNVEV (reference sequence). V lost 4 bases, J lost 0 bases, and 10 bases lay in between. The CDR3 bases are TGTGCCAGCAGTTACAGGGCGAGCTCCTACAATGAGCAGTTCTTC. This codes for CASSYRASSYNEQFF.

V usage is TRBV12-3 or TRBV12-4 and J usage is TRBJ2-3; the match to TRBD1 covers 9 bases. This CDR3 comprises 14 residues. The junction had 2 bases not matched to a gene; V was cut back by 5 bases and J by 2 bases. The CDR3 bases are TGTGCCAGCAGTGACAGGGGGGTCACAGATACGCAGTATTTT. Amino acids: CASSDRGVTDTQYF.